A single sample is the source of the 23 T cell receptor beta chains below, sequenced in a study of early T cells in non-severe SARS-CoV-2 infection. TCRdb itself ran the 5' RACE reads through MiXCR, one entry per CDR3 protein. The sample consists of about 77,000 distinct CDR3 sequences, more than 7.5% of them appearing once. Sequencing was carried out using whole blood. The receptor source for this set is an adult who was a healthcare worker with PCR-confirmed SARS-CoV-2 infection or an uninfected control (not recorded which).

The table lists this clonotype with many counts. The chain couples TRBV30 to TRBJ2-3; 11 positions agree with TRBD2. Germline CDR1 GTSNPN, CDR2 SVGIG (reference sequence). The V gene end was trimmed by 3 bases and the J gene end by 1 base; junction bases not matched to a gene: 3. CDR3 size: 15 residues. CDR3 bases: TGTGCCTGGAGCTTGGGACTAGCGGGCACAGATACGCAGTATTTT. It codes for CAWSLGLAGTDTQYF.

This clonotype was seen repeatedly, ten times or more. The V gene is TRBV28, the J gene TRBJ1-2; no definite D call. V was shortened by 3 bases and J by 2 bases, with 7 bases between the two germline ends. Germline V gives CDR1 MDHEN, CDR2 SYDVKM. The CDR3 is 13 residues long. CDR3 sequence: CASSFLRNYGYTF. Written as DNA, the CDR3 is TGTGCCAGCAGTTTTTTGAGGAACTATGGCTACACCTTC.

This clonotype has at least ten counts. The rearrangement uses TRBV19 and TRBJ2-4; D gene uncertain. The CDR3 covers 14 residues. From germline, CDR1 is LNHDA and CDR2 SQIVND (reference sequence). Between the trimmed V and J ends, which lost 6 bases and 3 bases, there was a span of 12 bases. This CDR3 is CASSVLPFKNIQYF. CDR3 coding DNA: TGTGCCAGTAGCGTCCTTCCTTTCAAAAACATTCAGTACTTC. The full variable domain, its missing parts supplied by reference TRBV19 and TRBJ2-4, is DGGITQSPKYLFRKEGQNVTLSCEQNLNHDAMYWYRQDPGQGLRLIYYSQIVNDFQKGDIAEGYSVSREKKESFPLTVTSAQKNPTAFYLCASSVLPFKNIQYFGAGTRLSVL.

The chain uses TRBV9 and TRBJ1-2; D not certain. The CDR3 is 14 amino acids. In germline, CDR1 is SGDLS, CDR2 YYNGEE. Between the trimmed V and J ends, which lost 3 bases and 2 bases, there was a span of 11 bases. The CDR3 region is CASSAGRPNYGYTF. DNA for the CDR3: TGTGCCAGCAGCGCCGGACGGCCGAACTATGGCTACACCTTC.

This clonotype was picked up a small number of times. The V and J genes are TRBV2 and TRBJ2-1; 11 bases are a match to TRBD1. Per the germline V gene, CDR1 is SNHLY and CDR2 is FYNNEI. The junction had 10 bases not matched to a gene; V was cut back by 6 bases and J by 9 bases. CDR3 length equals 15 residues. DNA of the CDR3: TGTGCCAGCAGCGCTGGACAGGGGGCGTGGGGTGAGCAGTTCTTC. It translates to CASSAGQGAWGEQFF.

This clonotype was recorded a few times. This chain uses TRBV7-2 with TRBJ1-6; a weak D match, TRBD1 (5 bases). The germline gives CDR1 SGHTA, CDR2 FQGNSA. Trimming took off 5 bases at V and 3 bases at J, with 14 bases between the two ends. The CDR3 totals 16 residues. CDR3 nucleotides: TGTGCCAGCAGCAACACTAGGACAAGCTATAATTCACCCCTCCACTTT. This gives the protein CASSNTRTSYNSPLHF.

This clonotype has a count of ten or more. The rearrangement uses TRBV19 and TRBJ2-2; D uncertain. The CDR3 has 13 residues. Germline V gene sequence: CDR1 LNHDA, CDR2 SQIVND (reference sequence). V was pared by 3 bases and J by 6 bases, with 8 bases between. Written as DNA, the CDR3 is TGTGCCAGTAGTATGAGACGGGCCGGGGAGCTGTTTTTT. This translates into CASSMRRAGELFF. The full variable domain, in which reference TRBV19 and TRBJ2-2 provide the parts outside the CDR3, is DGGITQSPKYLFRKEGQNVTLSCEQNLNHDAMYWYRQDPGQGLRLIYYSQIVNDFQKGDIAEGYSVSREKKESFPLTVTSAQKNPTAFYLCASSMRRAGELFFGEGSRLTVL.

This clonotype was seen ten or more times. The chain is built from TRBV27 and TRBJ1-1; TRBD1 matches at 7 bases. Germline CDR1 is MNHEY and CDR2 is SMNVEV (reference sequence). J was trimmed by 0 bases and V by 6 bases; bases with no gene match: 13. This CDR3 comprises 17 residues. CDR3 residues: CASSPPEGAYMNTEAFF. Written as DNA, the CDR3 is TGTGCCAGCAGCCCACCTGAGGGGGCCTATATGAACACTGAAGCTTTCTTT.

This clonotype was recorded at least ten times. This chain links TRBV20-1 with TRBJ2-2; 7 nucleotides agree with TRBD2. V lost 3 bases, J lost 1 base, and 11 bases stayed unmatched. The germline V gene encodes CDR1 DFQATT and CDR2 SNEGSKA (reference sequence). CDR3 length equals 17 residues. Here the CDR3 reads CSARRRRGFLNTGELFF. The CDR3 nucleotides read TGCAGTGCTAGGCGAAGGCGGGGGTTCTTGAACACCGGGGAGCTGTTTTTT.

The rearrangement links TRBV10-2 to TRBJ1-2, with D tentatively TRBD1 (5 bases). Germline V gene sequence: CDR1 WSHSY, CDR2 SAAADI. CDR3 length: 14 amino acids. Trimming removed 6 bases from V and 0 bases from J, with 11 bases in between. Written as DNA, the CDR3 is TGCGCCAGCAGGGACACCAGCCCTAACTATGGCTACACCTTC. This translates into CASRDTSPNYGYTF.

This clonotype was recorded many times. The V and J genes are TRBV28 and TRBJ1-2; D is uncertain. Between the trimmed V and J ends, which lost 2 bases and 7 bases, there was a span of 11 bases. The CDR3 is made up of 13 amino acids. In germline, CDR1 is MDHEN, CDR2 SYDVKM. The CDR3 reads CASSLLGQVGYTF. Written as DNA, the CDR3 is TGTGCCAGCAGTTTACTGGGTCAGGTTGGCTACACCTTC.

The chain couples TRBV11-1 to TRBJ1-6; D uncertain. The V and J ends lost 3 bases and 7 bases respectively, with 13 bases between them. Germline CDR1 SGHAT, CDR2 FQDESV (reference sequence). The CDR3 loop spans 15 amino acids. The CDR3 sequence is CASSLSWDLNSPLHF. The CDR3 bases are TGTGCCAGCAGCTTGAGTTGGGATCTCAATTCACCCCTCCACTTT.

The chain has TRBV20-1 and TRBJ2-2; D is perhaps TRBD1 (6 bases). The length of the CDR3 is 17 residues. Per germline, CDR1 DFQATT and CDR2 SNEGSKA (reference sequence). Trimming cost V 1 base and J 2 bases, with 17 bases left between them. The CDR3 DNA sequence: TGCAGTGCTAGAGCCCCCCGGGACAACAAAAACACCGGGGAGCTGTTTTTT. Amino acids: CSARAPRDNKNTGELFF.

CDR3 nucleotides: TGTGCCAGCAGTTTATCACCTACGAGCACAGATACGCAGTATTTT. Amino acid sequence: CASSLSPTSTDTQYF. The chain has TRBV28 and TRBJ2-3; D is uncertain. V was shortened by 1 base and J by 0 bases, with 8 bases between the two germline ends. Per the germline V gene, CDR1 is MDHEN and CDR2 is SYDVKM. The CDR3 contains 15 residues.

In its sample, this clonotype was seen many times. V usage is TRBV27 and J usage is TRBJ1-1; tentative D call: TRBD1 (6 bases). V was trimmed by 6 bases and J by 5 bases, leaving 13 bases between them. Germline V gives CDR1 MNHEY, CDR2 SMNVEV (reference sequence). The CDR3 extends over 13 amino acids. The CDR3, as DNA: TGTGCCAGCAGGGTAATAGGGGGGACTGAAGCTTTCTTT. It encodes CASRVIGGTEAFF.

The chain is built from TRBV2 and TRBJ2-2; 12 bases agree with TRBD2. The CDR3 has 15 residues. Germline assignment: CDR1 SNHLY and CDR2 FYNNEI. Germline trimming cut 6 bases from V and 2 bases from J; bases unmatched to any gene: 1. The CDR3 region is CASRGLAGNTGELFF. The CDR3 region has the DNA TGTGCCAGCAGAGGACTAGCGGGAAACACCGGGGAGCTGTTTTTT. Supplemented by reference TRBV2 and TRBJ2-2, the full variable domain reads EPEVTQTPSHQVTQMGQEVILRCVPISNHLYFYWYRQILGQKVEFLVSFYNNEISEKSEIFDDQFSVERPDGSNFTLKIRSTKLEDSAMYFCASRGLAGNTGELFFGEGSRLTVL.

Notes on this clonotype: At one boundary the junction diverges from the germline segment, which might be a read error. The chain links TRBV2 to TRBJ2-4, with D hard to call. The length of the CDR3 is 12 residues. The germline CDR1 and CDR2 sequences are SNHLY and FYNNEI. The CDR3 spells CASSQTENIQHF. The DNA of the CDR3 is TGTGCCAGCAGCCAAACAGAAAACATTCAGCACTTC. Complete variable domain (other parts from reference TRBV2 and TRBJ2-4): EPEVTQTPSHQVTQMGQEVILRCVPISNHLYFYWYRQILGQKVEFLVSFYNNEISEKSEIFDDQFSVERPDGSNFTLKIRSTKLEDSAMYFCASSQTENIQHFGAGTRLSVL.

This clonotype showed up just a few times. The rearrangement uses TRBV20-1 and TRBJ1-5; no definite D call. V was shortened by 3 bases and J by 0 bases, with 6 bases between the two germline ends. This CDR3 spans 13 amino acids. Per germline, CDR1 DFQATT and CDR2 SNEGSKA (reference sequence). CDR3 DNA sequence: TGCAGTGCTAGTGCGAATAGCAATCAGCCCCAGCATTTT. Residues: CSASANSNQPQHF.

The sample holds many counts of this clonotype. The chain has TRBV20-1 and TRBJ2-4; 8 positions match TRBD1. The length of the CDR3 is 16 residues. V dropped 2 bases and J dropped 2; count of bases not matched to a gene: 8. Germline CDR1 is DFQATT and CDR2 is SNEGSKA (reference sequence). The CDR3 protein is CSARNRGQGTKNIQYF. The CDR3 coding sequence is TGCAGTGCTAGAAATAGAGGACAGGGTACCAAAAACATTCAGTACTTC.

This clonotype showed up many times. The V and J genes are TRBV20-1 and TRBJ1-4; D might be TRBD1 (6 bases). Trimming left V 4 bases short and J 7 bases short, with 10 bases between. The CDR3 runs 12 residues. Germline V lookup: CDR1 DFQATT, CDR2 SNEGSKA (reference sequence). The DNA of the CDR3 is TGCAGTGCTATAGGGACACTTGAAAAACTGTTTTTT. Translation: CSAIGTLEKLFF.

In this sample, this clonotype turned up many times. In DNA form, the CDR3 reads TGTGCCAGCAGCAAAGCGCAGGGTCCACCCCTGGCCAAAAACATTCAGTACTTC. It encodes CASSKAQGPPLAKNIQYF. The chain joins TRBV21-1 to TRBJ2-4; whether TRBD1, the table's D call, matches the DNA was not checked. TRBV21-1 represents a pseudogene. The CDR3 runs 18 residues.

This clonotype was seen repeatedly, ten times or more. The V and J genes are TRBV27 and TRBJ1-1; 9 positions match TRBD1. The CDR3 has 11 amino acids. V gave up 10 bases and J gave up 8 bases; unmatched junction bases: 5. Germline CDR1 MNHEY, CDR2 SMNVEV (reference sequence). In DNA, the CDR3 is TGTGCCACCTACGGGACAGGGGAAGCTTTCTTT. Amino acids: CATYGTGEAFF.

This clonotype appeared many times. The CDR3 sequence is CASSPWKARSRDLPDEQFF. CDR3 nucleotides: TGTGCCAGCAGTCCCTGGAAAGCGCGCTCCCGCGACCTACCTGATGAGCAGTTCTTC. This chain uses TRBV2 with TRBJ2-1; D gene unclear. Trimming took 5 bases from V and 8 from J, leaving 31 bases between them. This CDR3 comprises 19 residues. Germline V gene lookup returns CDR1 SNHLY and CDR2 FYNNEI.